Listed here are 20 T cell receptor beta chains from one sample, sequenced in a study of blood T cell repertoires in COVID-19. Some clones are missing from TCRdb's copy, which holds only in-frame ones; the method was immunoSEQ multiplex PCR. The data show some 11,000 clones, approximately 85% seen once. Sequenced: peripheral blood. The receptors here all came from a man aged 45 to 65 with active COVID-19.

This clone has just one count. This chain connects TRBV10-2 to TRBJ2-1, with a possible D match to TRBD2 (6 bases). The CDR3 is 12 amino acids. CDR1 and CDR2 (germline): WSHSY, SAAADI. V dropped 6 bases and J dropped 10 bases, with 13 bases sitting between them. This chain's CDR3 is CASSRGSLEQFF. CDR3 coding DNA: TGCGCCAGCAGCCGGGGGAGCTTGGAGCAGTTCTTC.

The chain couples TRBV7-8 to TRBJ1-1; tentatively, D is TRBD1 (5 bases). The germline V and J ends were trimmed by 3 bases and 0 bases, with 8 bases remaining between them. This CDR3 spans 14 amino acids. From germline, CDR1 is SGHVS and CDR2 FQNEAQ. The chain's CDR3 is CASSLSGMNTEAFF. The CDR3 nucleotides are TGTGCCAGCAGCTTGTCAGGGATGAACACTGAAGCTTTCTTT.

The CDR3 DNA sequence: TGCGCCAGCAGTGAGGATTCCGGGACTAGCGGCTACGAGCAGTACTTC. Translating gives CASSEDSGTSGYEQYF. The chain uses TRBV10-2 and TRBJ2-7; TRBD2 agrees at 11 bases. The CDR3 length is 16 residues. Germline V gene lookup returns CDR1 WSHSY and CDR2 SAAADI. The V segment lost 2 bases and the J segment 3 bases; nucleotides outside the gene matches: 6.

V and J are TRBV3-1 (or the pseudogene TRBV3-2) and TRBJ2-3; 9 positions agree with TRBD2. Trimming took 3 bases from V and 1 from J; bases not matched to a gene: 5. This CDR3 has 16 amino acids. Germline V lookup: CDR1 LGHDT, CDR2 YNNKEL (reference sequence). This chain's CDR3 is CASSHIAGAGTDTQYF. CDR3 nucleotide sequence: TGTGCCAGCAGCCATATAGCGGGAGCGGGCACAGATACGCAGTATTTT.

The chain links TRBV27 to TRBJ2-7; 9 bases fit TRBD2. From germline, CDR1 is MNHEY and CDR2 SMNVEV (reference sequence). The V and J ends lost 8 bases and 6 bases, in that order; junction bases with no gene match: 11. The CDR3 is 14 residues long. CDR3 in DNA: TGTGCCAGCCGAAGACTAGCGGACACCTTCGAGCAGTACTTC. As protein: CASRRLADTFEQYF.

V is TRBV7-9 and J is TRBJ2-3; tentatively, D is TRBD2 (6 bases). V lost 1 base, J lost 0 bases, and 14 bases lay in between. The CDR3 is 17 residues long. In germline, CDR1 is SEHNR, CDR2 FQNEAQ (reference sequence). The CDR3 coding sequence is TGTGCCAGCAGCTTAGATGCGGGGCGGAGTAGCACAGATACGCAGTATTTT. This codes for CASSLDAGRSSTDTQYF.

The chain has TRBV9 and TRBJ2-3, with a weak D call TRBD2 (5 bases). The CDR3 has 13 residues. V dropped 5 bases and J dropped 0 bases, with 7 bases sitting between them. Germline V gene sequence: CDR1 SGDLS, CDR2 YYNGEE. The CDR3 region has the DNA TGTGCCAGCAGTGGCGGGAGCACAGATACGCAGTATTTT. Translation gives CASSGGSTDTQYF. The variable domain in full, completed from reference TRBV9 and TRBJ2-3, reads DSGVTQTPKHLITATGQRVTLRCSPRSGDLSVYWYQQSLDQGLQFLIQYYNGEERAKGNILERFSAQQFPDLHSELNLSSLELGDSALYFCASSGGSTDTQYFGPGTRLTVL.

This clone came up once. This chain uses TRBV7-6 with TRBJ2-5; D possibly corresponds to TRBD2 (5 bases). The CDR3 has 15 amino acids. Germline CDR1 reads SGHVS; CDR2 reads FNYEAQ. Trimming left V 5 bases short and J 7 bases short, with 20 bases between. The CDR3 coding sequence is TGTGCCAGCAGCCCCACGGAGAACGGTGAGGGGACCCAGTACTTC. This sequence encodes CASSPTENGEGTQYF.

The CDR3 is CASGTGAYEQYF. Here the CDR3 DNA reads TGTGCCAGCGGGACAGGGGCCTACGAGCAGTACTTC. This chain links TRBV27 with TRBJ2-7, with TRBD1 matching 10 bases. Per germline, CDR1 MNHEY and CDR2 SMNVEV (reference sequence). The CDR3 is 12 amino acids. J gave up 2 bases and V 8 bases, and 0 bases lay outside the gene matches.

The rearrangement links TRBV29-1 to TRBJ2-7; no definite D call. The CDR3 has 10 residues. Deletions cut 3 bases from V and 6 bases from J, with 6 bases between. Germline CDR1 and CDR2: SQVTM and ANQGSEA. The CDR3 DNA follows: TGCAGCGTTGACAGTGGCGAGCAGTACTTC. Amino acid sequence: CSVDSGEQYF.

V and J are TRBV19 and TRBJ1-2; weak D call: TRBD1 (5 bases). V lost 5 bases and J 8 bases, leaving 18 bases between the germline ends. CDR1 and CDR2 (germline): LNHDA, SQIVND (reference sequence). The CDR3 runs to 14 residues. The CDR3 DNA follows: TGTGCCAGTAGTTGGGGCCCCCCGGCGGACGGCTACACCTTC. Encoded protein: CASSWGPPADGYTF.

Within the sample, this clone is medium-sized. The genes are TRBV24-1 and TRBJ2-1, with D perhaps matching TRBD2 (6 bases). The CDR3 has 13 residues. The germline CDR1 and CDR2 sequences are KGHDR and SFDVKD. Trimming took 7 bases from V and 7 from J, leaving 13 bases between them. For the CDR3, the DNA is TGTGCCACCAGCCAACTTCGGGGGAATGAGCAGTTCTTC. This gives the protein CATSQLRGNEQFF.

V and J are TRBV6-6 and TRBJ2-3; D possibly corresponds to TRBD2 (5 bases). Germline V gives CDR1 MNHNY, CDR2 SVGAGI (reference sequence). The V gene lost 2 bases and the J gene lost 1 base, with 10 bases spanning the gap. This CDR3 comprises 15 residues. CDR3 amino acids: CASSYGGLGTDTQYF. As DNA, the CDR3 is TGTGCCAGCAGTTACGGCGGGTTAGGCACAGATACGCAGTATTTT.

In this sample, this clone turned up once. The genes are TRBV29-1 and TRBJ2-6; D is uncertain. The CDR3 runs to 15 residues. V was pared by 3 bases and J by 0 bases, with 9 bases between. Germline loops: CDR1 SQVTM, CDR2 ANQGSEA. CDR3 sequence (DNA): TGCAGCGTTGAGTCAGTTAACTCTGGGGCCAACGTCCTGACTTTC. The encoded protein is CSVESVNSGANVLTF. The full variable domain, in which reference TRBV29-1 and TRBJ2-6 provide the parts outside the CDR3, is SAVISQKPSRDICQRGTSLTIQCQVDSQVTMMFWYRQQPGQSLTLIATANQGSEATYESGFVIDKFPISRPNLTFSTLTVSNMSPEDSSIYLCSVESVNSGANVLTFGAGSRLTVL.

This chain links TRBV10-3 with TRBJ2-5, with TRBD2 identical over 9 bases. The length of the CDR3 is 17 residues. With V trimmed by 4 bases and J by 1 base, 10 bases remained unmatched. CDR1 and CDR2 (germline): ENHRY, SYGVKD. CDR3: CAISGGPSGTPQETQYF. The DNA for the CDR3 is TGTGCCATCAGTGGAGGGCCTAGCGGGACGCCCCAAGAGACCCAGTACTTC.

The rearrangement links TRBV21-1 to TRBJ2-5; the D call of TRBD2 is as the table states it, not checked on the DNA. TRBV21-1 is assigned pseudogene status. The CDR3 totals 22 residues. In DNA, the CDR3 is TGTGCCAGCAGCAAATGCGACCGGGGACTAGCGGGAGGCCTTCCACCAGGGGAGACCCAGTACTTC. It yields the protein CASSKCDRGLAGGLPPGETQYF.

The gene calls are TRBV29-1 and TRBJ2-1; 7 nucleotides align to TRBD2. The CDR3 is 14 residues long. From germline, CDR1 is SQVTM and CDR2 ANQGSEA. V lost 2 bases, J lost 3 bases, and 4 bases stayed unmatched. CDR3 in DNA: TGCAGCGTTGAATACGCGGGAGACTACAATGAGCAGTTCTTC. It encodes CSVEYAGDYNEQFF.

To note about this clone: This same CDR3 is encoded by further DNA sequences in the sample. This chain joins TRBV28 and TRBJ2-3; D perhaps matches TRBD2 (5 bases). Germline assignment: CDR1 MDHEN and CDR2 SYDVKM. The CDR3 spans 14 residues. Deletions cut 6 bases from V and 1 base from J, with 11 bases between. CDR3 nucleotides: TGTGCCAGCAGCTTTCTAGCTGGCACAGATACGCAGTATTTT. Its translation is CASSFLAGTDTQYF.

The chain employs TRBV28 and TRBJ2-1; tentatively, D is TRBD1 (6 bases). V was cut by 2 bases and J by 9 bases, with 17 bases left in between. The CDR3 contains 15 residues. Germline CDR1 MDHEN, CDR2 SYDVKM. The CDR3 nucleotides read TGTGCCAGCAGTTTAGGCGGCCTGGGGGCGCTTGAGCAGTTCTTC. Its protein is CASSLGGLGALEQFF.

This clone is a singleton in its sample. The chain couples TRBV30 to TRBJ2-2; D ambiguous. V was clipped by 6 bases and J by 3 bases, with 14 bases between them. The CDR3 runs to 14 residues. Germline assignment: CDR1 GTSNPN and CDR2 SVGIG (reference sequence). The CDR3 spells CACPPDGHTGELFF. The DNA of the CDR3 is TGTGCCTGTCCCCCAGATGGGCACACCGGGGAGCTGTTTTTT.